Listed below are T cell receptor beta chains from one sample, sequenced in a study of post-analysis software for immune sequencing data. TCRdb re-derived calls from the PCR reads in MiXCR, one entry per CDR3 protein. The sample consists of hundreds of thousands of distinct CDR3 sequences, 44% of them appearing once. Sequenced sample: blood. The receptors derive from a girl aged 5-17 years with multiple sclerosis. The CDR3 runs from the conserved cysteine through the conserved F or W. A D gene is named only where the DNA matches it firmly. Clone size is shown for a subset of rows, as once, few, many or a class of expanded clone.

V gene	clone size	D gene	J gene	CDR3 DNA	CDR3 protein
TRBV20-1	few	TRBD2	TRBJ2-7	TGCAGTGCTAGAGATTCTAGCGGGGGCTTTGAGCAGTACTTC	CSARDSSGGFEQYF
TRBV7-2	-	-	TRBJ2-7	TGTGCCAGCAGCTTAGTCAGGGAGTCCTACGAGCAGTACTTC	CASSLVRESYEQYF
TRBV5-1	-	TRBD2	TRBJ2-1	TGCGCCAGCAGCCCCGGTGGTAGCGGGAAATACAATGAGCAGTTCTTC	CASSPGGSGKYNEQFF
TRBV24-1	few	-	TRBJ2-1	TGTGCCACCAGGGGAACTAGCAATGAGCAGTTCTTC	CATRGTSNEQFF
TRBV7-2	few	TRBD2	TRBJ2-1	TGTGCCAGCAGCCCTCCCGGTGGACTAGCGGGAGTGGATGAGCAGTTCTTC	CASSPPGGLAGVDEQFF
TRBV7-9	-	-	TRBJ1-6	TGTGCCAGCAGACCCGAGGTCAATTCACCCCTCCACTTT	CASRPEVNSPLHF
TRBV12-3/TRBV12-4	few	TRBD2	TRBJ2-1	TGTGCCAGCAGTTTGGATAGCGGGGTCTACAATGAGCAGTTCTTC	CASSLDSGVYNEQFF
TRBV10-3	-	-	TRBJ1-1	TGTGCCATATATGGCACTGAAGCTTTCTTT	CAIYGTEAFF
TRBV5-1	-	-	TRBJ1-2	TGCGCCAGCAGCTTGCGCCAGGGTGGCTACACCTTC	CASSLRQGGYTF
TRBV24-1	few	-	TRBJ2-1	TGTGCCACCAGTGATTTTGGAGGTCTCAATGAGCAGTTCTTC	CATSDFGGLNEQFF
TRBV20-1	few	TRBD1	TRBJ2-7	TGCAGTGCTTCCTCAGGGGGCTCCTTCGGAGAGCAGTACTTC	CSASSGGSFGEQYF
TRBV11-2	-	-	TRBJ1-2	TGTGCCAGCAGCTCGGGGTTCGTCGGGCCTGGCTACACCTTC	CASSSGFVGPGYTF
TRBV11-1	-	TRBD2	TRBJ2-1	TGTGCCAGCAGCTTATTGCCACTAGCGATCAATGAGCAGTTCTTC	CASSLLPLAINEQFF
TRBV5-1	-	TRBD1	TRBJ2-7	TGCGCCAGCAGCCCTACGACAGGGGTCGTATACGAGCAGTACTTC	CASSPTTGVVYEQYF
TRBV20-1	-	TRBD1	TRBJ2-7	TGCAGTGCTAGAGATTCCGAGACAGGGTTAGGGTACGAGCAGTACTTC	CSARDSETGLGYEQYF
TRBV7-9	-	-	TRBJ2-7	TGTGCCAGCAGCCCCTTAACGACCTACGAGCAGTACTTC	CASSPLTTYEQYF
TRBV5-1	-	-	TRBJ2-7	TGCGCCAGCAGCCTGATGGGCGACGAGCAGTACTTC	CASSLMGDEQYF
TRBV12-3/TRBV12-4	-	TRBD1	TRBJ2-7	TGTGCCAGCAGTTTGCCGGGACAGGGGGCCCACGAGCAGTACTTC	CASSLPGQGAHEQYF
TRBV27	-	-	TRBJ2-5	TGTGCCAGCAGTTTATATTACAGAGATGGAGAGCAGTACTTC	CASSLYYRDGEQYF
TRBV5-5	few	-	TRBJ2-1	TGTGCCAGCAGCTCGAAAGAAAATCGACATGAGCAGTTCTTC	CASSSKENRHEQFF
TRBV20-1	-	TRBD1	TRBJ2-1	TGCAGTGCTATGACAGGGGTTATTAATGAGCAGTTCTTC	CSAMTGVINEQFF
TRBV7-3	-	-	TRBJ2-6	TGTGCCAGCAGCTTAGGATGGAGCTCTGGGGCCAACGTCCTGACTTTC	CASSLGWSSGANVLTF
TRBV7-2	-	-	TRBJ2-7	TGTGCCAGCAGCTTAGGTGGACCCGGGGCCGAGCAGTACTTC	CASSLGGPGAEQYF
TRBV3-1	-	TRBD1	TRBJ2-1	TGTGCCAGCAGCCACCGGGACAGCTCCTACAATGAGCAGTTCTTC	CASSHRDSSYNEQFF
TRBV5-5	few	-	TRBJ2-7	TGTGCCAGCAGCGCCGGACGGACCCTTAAGGACGAGCAGTACTTC	CASSAGRTLKDEQYF
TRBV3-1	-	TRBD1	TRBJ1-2	TGTGCCAGCAGCTATACCAGGGGGAACTATGGCTACACCTTC	CASSYTRGNYGYTF
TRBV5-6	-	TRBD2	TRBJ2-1	TGTGCCAGCAGCTTGTCGGTAGCGGGACCTCCCTACAATGAGCAGTTCTTC	CASSLSVAGPPYNEQFF
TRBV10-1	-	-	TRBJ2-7	TGCGCCAGCTTACTCCGGAAGGACGAGCAGTACTTC	CASLLRKDEQYF